The clone carrying this T cell receptor (beta chain) has a single count. Possible read error: a much larger clone is one base away. This sample was included in a study of molecular identifiers for immune sequencing clone quantification. One entry per CDR3 protein, called by TCRdb with MiXCR from the PCR reads. The table records hundreds of thousands of distinct CDR3 sequences, 25% of them present only once. CDR1 and CDR2 (germline): SGHAT, FQNNGV. The CDR3 spans 14 residues. Sequenced sample: naive CD8+ T cells from blood, with Jurkat cell RNA spiked in. Documented subset: FACS-sorted CD8+CD4-CCR7+CD45RA+ naive T cells. This sequence was found in a human donor in good health. Some libraries in this study had Jurkat cell RNA spiked in. The V and J genes are TRBV11-2 and TRBJ2-1, with a tentative D call TRBD2 (6 bases). This chain's CDR3 is CVSRLGSSYNEQFF. DNA for the CDR3: TGTGTCAGCAGACTCGGGAGCTCCTACAATGAGCAGTTCTTC.